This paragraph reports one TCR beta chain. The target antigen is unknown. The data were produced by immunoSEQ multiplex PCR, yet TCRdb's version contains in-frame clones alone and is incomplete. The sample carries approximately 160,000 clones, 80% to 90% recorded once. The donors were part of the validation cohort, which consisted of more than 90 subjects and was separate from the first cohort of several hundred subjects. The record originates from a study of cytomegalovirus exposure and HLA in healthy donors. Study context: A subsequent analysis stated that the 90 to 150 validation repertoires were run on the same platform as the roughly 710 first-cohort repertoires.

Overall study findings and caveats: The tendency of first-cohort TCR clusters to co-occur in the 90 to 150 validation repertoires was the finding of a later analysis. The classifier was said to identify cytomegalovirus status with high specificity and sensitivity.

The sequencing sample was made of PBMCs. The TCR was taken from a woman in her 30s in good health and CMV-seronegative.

CDR3 coding DNA: TGTGCCAGCAGCTCGCAGACCCTAGCGGCGGGATTGAACACCGGGGAGCTGTTTTTT. It translates to CASSSQTLAAGLNTGELFF. The V call is TRBV7-2, the J call TRBJ2-2; 7 nucleotides match TRBD2. This CDR3 region has 19 residues. Germline values: CDR1 SGHTA, CDR2 FQGNSA. The V segment lost 4 bases and the J segment 1 base; nucleotides outside the gene matches: 15.